Listed below are T cell receptor beta chains from one sample, sequenced in a study of identifying expanded T cells in peripheral blood. Only in-frame clones appear in the TCRdb table, and some are missing; sequencing was by immunoSEQ multiplex PCR. The sample lists about 110,000 clones, 88% occurring once. The specimen was blood. These receptors were taken from a person aged 18 to 75 in good health. Both conserved end residues are trimmed from each CDR3. Fields, in order: D gene, clone size, V gene, CDR3 protein. The D gene is left open where the match is weak. Clone size is not always given. Where it is, it says once, few, many or a class for expanded clones.

D: TRBD1
size: NA
V: TRBV6-6
CDR3: ASSYEQGARGNTIY

D: NA
size: once
V: TRBV7-2
CDR3: ASSLASTVVGNTIY

D: TRBD2
size: NA
V: TRBV10-2
CDR3: ASREGLAGGNQETQY

D: NA
size: NA
V: TRBV30
CDR3: ASTTVTYNSPLH

D: TRBD2
size: NA
V: TRBV14
CDR3: ASSQDLAGSSYNEQF

D: TRBD2
size: NA
V: TRBV6-1
CDR3: ASGGAPGTSGGARPDTQY

D: NA
size: NA
V: TRBV7-6
CDR3: ASSLTAGTYEQY

D: NA
size: NA
V: TRBV28
CDR3: ASSLYVDNQPQH

D: NA
size: NA
V: TRBV7-7
CDR3: ASSQSNTGELF

D: NA
size: NA
V: TRBV28
CDR3: ASSSTGYTGELF

D: NA
size: NA
V: TRBV12-5
CDR3: ASGSTENTEAF

D: NA
size: few
V: TRBV7-9
CDR3: ASSMDRNGYEQF